Listed here are 22 T cell receptor beta chains from one sample, sequenced in a study of CXCR3-negative and CXCR3-positive naive CD8 T cells (dated by TCRdb to about 2019). This sample was sequenced with a NextSeq 550. The Human TCR Profiling Kit (MiLaboratory) was used to prepare UMI-labeled 5' RACE TRB cDNA libraries. TCRdb reprocessed the reads and lists each CDR3 protein sequence as a single entry, with no DNA. This sample's table contains about 43,000 distinct CDR3 sequences. Around 11% of the sample rests with the top ten. Sample: memory CD8+ T cells from blood. What the cell subset or site label conveys for this sample: conventional CD8+ memory T cells (TMEM), sorted as controls. The receptors derive from a human donor in good health. Some clones in this sample may be carry-over from other donors' samples.

CDR3 sequence: CASSGDMNTEAFF. The rearrangement links TRBV5-1 to TRBJ1-1. Germline assignment: CDR1 SGHRS and CDR2 YFSETQ. The length of the CDR3 is 13 residues.

V and J are TRBV29-1 and TRBJ2-3; TCRdb's assignment of TRBD1 cannot be checked, as there is no DNA. Germline V gene sequence: CDR1 SQVTM, CDR2 ANQGSEA. The CDR3 is 15 amino acids. CDR3 in amino acids: CSVEGLAPGTDTQYF.

This chain joins TRBV2 and TRBJ2-7; TCRdb gives TRBD1 as the D gene, but with no DNA this cannot be confirmed. Germline V lookup: CDR1 SNHLY, CDR2 FYNNEI. The CDR3 is 14 amino acids. The CDR3 sequence is CASSEGTGSYEQYF.

This chain links TRBV29-1 with TRBJ2-1; TCRdb's D gene call, TRBD1, goes unchecked for lack of DNA. Per the germline V gene, CDR1 is SQVTM and CDR2 is ANQGSEA. This CDR3 comprises 13 residues. The CDR3 sequence is CSGGLGGIDEQFF.

The chain uses TRBV18 and TRBJ1-3. CDR1 and CDR2 from the germline V gene are KGHSH and LQKENI. This CDR3 comprises 15 residues. This chain's CDR3 is CASSPGRTSGNTIYF.

This chain uses TRBV10-2 with TRBJ1-2. The CDR3 is 14 amino acids. Germline lookup yields CDR1 WSHSY and CDR2 SAAADI. The CDR3 is CASSESAGFYGYTF.

The chain has TRBV13 and TRBJ2-5; TCRdb's D gene call, TRBD1, goes unchecked for lack of DNA. CDR1 PRHDT and CDR2 FYEKMQ come from the germline V gene (reference sequence). This CDR3 is 14 amino acids long. The CDR3 here is CASSADRGSETQYF.

The V call is TRBV6-2 or TRBV6-3, the J call TRBJ2-7. This CDR3 comprises 14 residues. The germline V gene encodes CDR1 MNHEY and CDR2 SVGEGT. CDR3 sequence: CASSQKNRQGEQYF.

The CDR3 loop is CASSLASSVQGDPTNYGYTF. The rearrangement uses TRBV7-9 and TRBJ1-2; TCRdb returns TRBD1, unconfirmable since there is no DNA. The CDR3 runs 20 residues. CDR1 and CDR2 (germline): SEHNR, FQNEAQ (reference sequence).

The chain recombines TRBV29-1 with TRBJ2-7. Germline V gives CDR1 SQVTM, CDR2 ANQGSEA. This CDR3 has 11 amino acids. The CDR3 reads CSVDHNYEQYF.

The V call is TRBV6-6, the J call TRBJ2-1. There are 15 residues in the CDR3. Germline V CDR1 and CDR2: MNHNY, SVGAGI (reference sequence). The CDR3 loop reads CASSSKVPLTTGQFF.

The rearrangement uses TRBV5-5 and TRBJ2-5; the TCRdb D gene call, TRBD1, has no DNA to confirm it. In germline, CDR1 is SGHKS, CDR2 YYEKEE (reference sequence). The CDR3 runs to 16 residues. The CDR3 loop reads CASSLARAGARETQYF.

CDR3 loop: CASSLEVAVDQETQYF. The chain carries TRBV7-2 and TRBJ2-5. Germline V gene lookup returns CDR1 SGHTA and CDR2 FQGNSA. The CDR3 covers 16 residues.

The rearrangement links TRBV6-2 or TRBV6-3 to TRBJ2-7; the TRBD2 assignment by TCRdb is unverifiable without DNA. The CDR3 extends over 14 amino acids. Germline CDR1 reads MNHEY; CDR2 reads SVGEGT. CDR3 loop: CASTATYSSYEQYF.

CDR3 sequence reads: CASSQGPGSGELFF. The chain combines TRBV4-3 with TRBJ2-2; TCRdb returns TRBD1, unconfirmable since there is no DNA. Germline loops: CDR1 LGHNA, CDR2 YSLEER. This CDR3 region has 14 residues.

The J gene is TRBJ2-2, the V gene TRBV6-2 or TRBV6-3; TCRdb designates TRBD2, a call that cannot be tested without DNA. Germline V lookup: CDR1 MNHEY, CDR2 SVGEGT. CDR3 size: 14 residues. CDR3 residues: CASSRTSDTGELFF.

The V call is TRBV6-1, the J call TRBJ2-7; TCRdb designates TRBD1, a call that cannot be tested without DNA. This CDR3 region has 15 residues. The V gene's germline CDR1 is MNHNS and CDR2 SASEGT. CDR3 sequence: CASSYTGGTGFEQYF.

The V gene is TRBV20-1, the J gene TRBJ2-1; there is no DNA to check the TCRdb D call of TRBD1. CDR1 is DFQATT and CDR2 is SNEGSKA in the germline V gene (reference sequence). The CDR3 is 15 residues long. CDR3 protein: CSAPRGLEGGNEQFF.

The rearrangement links TRBV29-1 to TRBJ2-1; TCRdb calls TRBD2, which cannot be checked without DNA. Germline V lookup: CDR1 SQVTM, CDR2 ANQGSEA. The CDR3 has 14 residues. The CDR3 reads CSVVEAGGHNEQFF.

J is TRBJ2-3 and V is TRBV7-6. Germline loops: CDR1 SGHVS, CDR2 FNYEAQ. The CDR3 length is 14 residues. The CDR3 sequence is CTSSLGPVTDTQYF.

The CDR3 sequence is CASSVDVGMGDGNGYTF. The V and J genes are TRBV9 and TRBJ1-2. The CDR3 contains 17 residues. Per germline, CDR1 SGDLS and CDR2 YYNGEE.

This chain uses TRBV11-2 with TRBJ2-1. The CDR3 totals 12 residues. Germline V gene lookup returns CDR1 SGHAT and CDR2 FQNNGV. CDR3 in amino acids: CASGGNYNEQFF.